What follows are 12 T cell receptor beta chains derived from one specimen sequenced in a study of T cell responses to AZD1222 COVID-19 vaccine. Data came from immunoSEQ multiplex PCR; TCRdb stores just in-frame clones and leaves some out. The sample comprises 95,000 to 150,000 clones, around 93% of which are singletons, and around 15% rests with the top ten. Sequences were derived from peripheral blood, sampled on day 0 of AZD1222 vaccination. The receptor source for this set is an adult in good health.

The rearrangement uses TRBV6-6 and TRBJ1-2, with TRBD1 identical over 9 bases. CDR1 and CDR2 from the germline V gene are MNHNY and SVGAGI (reference sequence). CDR3 length equals 16 residues. Unmatched junction bases numbered 10, after V lost 8 bases and J lost 0 bases. CDR3 loop: CASYPGQGVTNYGYTF. The CDR3 region has the DNA TGTGCCAGCTACCCGGGACAGGGAGTAACTAACTATGGCTACACCTTC.

V is TRBV19 and J is TRBJ1-6; the match to TRBD1 covers 8 bases. Germline lookup yields CDR1 LNHDA and CDR2 SQIVND (reference sequence). This CDR3 comprises 14 residues. The junction had 10 bases not matched to a gene; V was cut back by 11 bases and J by 7 bases. CDR3 DNA sequence: TGTGCCTGCCGGACAGGGAATGGGAATTCACCCCTCCACTTT. The encoded protein is CACRTGNGNSPLHF.

This chain joins TRBV30 and TRBJ1-2; D is uncertain. Between the trimmed V and J ends, which lost 2 bases and 8 bases, there was a span of 9 bases. This CDR3 spans 11 amino acids. Germline CDR1 and CDR2: GTSNPN and SVGIG (reference sequence). The CDR3 coding sequence is TGTGCCTGGAGTCGAGGGAGGGGCTACACCTTC. This encodes CAWSRGRGYTF.

The chain uses TRBV5-5 and TRBJ2-7; TRBD1 agrees at 10 bases. The length of the CDR3 is 16 residues. The V gene end was trimmed by 4 bases and the J gene end by 6 bases; junction bases not matched to a gene: 13. Germline CDR1 SGHKS, CDR2 YYEKEE (reference sequence). The CDR3 DNA reads TGTGCCAGCAGCAGTGGACAGGGGGTGGGTCTCGGCGAGCAGTACTTC. It yields the protein CASSSGQGVGLGEQYF.

This chain joins TRBV3-1 (or the pseudogene TRBV3-2) and TRBJ2-5, with D hard to call. Trimming removed 0 bases at V and 5 bases at J, with 10 bases between. This CDR3 comprises 14 residues. CDR1 LGHDT and CDR2 YNNKEL come from the germline V gene (reference sequence). The CDR3 coding sequence is TGTGCCAGCAGCCAAGATCATGGATGGGAGACCCAGTACTTC. Translation gives CASSQDHGWETQYF.

The chain links TRBV30 to TRBJ1-4; weak D call: TRBD1 (6 bases). Germline CDR1 GTSNPN, CDR2 SVGIG (reference sequence). Trimming removed 0 bases at V and 8 bases at J, with 13 bases between. The CDR3 runs 14 residues. The CDR3 sequence is CAWSVGVRGEKLFF. The CDR3 DNA follows: TGTGCCTGGAGTGTAGGAGTGAGGGGGGAAAAACTGTTTTTT. Full variable domain (remainder filled in from reference TRBV30 and TRBJ1-4): SQTIHQWPATLVQPVGSPLSLECTVEGTSNPNLYWYRQAAGRGLQLLFYSVGIGQISSEVPQNLSASRPQDRQFILSSKKLLLSDSGFYLCAWSVGVRGEKLFFGSGTQLSVL.

The chain recombines TRBV7-8 with TRBJ1-1; D is uncertain. Per the germline V gene, CDR1 is SGHVS and CDR2 is FQNEAQ. This CDR3 has 14 amino acids. V gave up 5 bases and J gave up 5 bases, with 15 bases separating them. CDR3 protein: CASSQKDGTTEAFF. The DNA of the CDR3 is TGTGCCAGCAGCCAAAAGGACGGAACAACTGAAGCTTTCTTT. The variable domain in full, with the rest retrieved from reference TRBV7-8 and TRBJ1-1, is GAGVSQSPRYKVAKRGQDVALRCDPISGHVSLFWYQQALGQGPEFLTYFQNEAQLDKSGLPSDRFFAERPEGSVSTLKIQRTQQEDSAVYLCASSQKDGTTEAFFGQGTRLTVV.

This rearrangement joins TRBV4-1 to TRBJ1-2; 8 bases align to TRBD1. Germline CDR1 and CDR2: MGHRA and YSYEKL. CDR3 length: 14 amino acids. Trimming removed 7 bases from V and 4 bases from J; junction bases left unmatched: 8. CDR3 in DNA: TGCGCCAGCACCCCGGACAGGGCGGCCTATGGCTACACCTTC. This translates into CASTPDRAAYGYTF.

The J gene is TRBJ2-1, the V gene TRBV27; weak D call: TRBD1 (7 bases). From germline, CDR1 is MNHEY and CDR2 SMNVEV (reference sequence). V was clipped by 5 bases and J by 2 bases, with 10 bases between them. This CDR3 spans 14 amino acids. The CDR3 bases are TGTGCCAGCAGTAGGAGGGGGCCCTACAATGAGCAGTTCTTC. Protein product: CASSRRGPYNEQFF.

CDR3 DNA sequence: TGTGCCAGCAGCTTAGGGGGACGGGAGAGCTCCTACGAGCAGTACTTC. This gives the protein CASSLGGRESSYEQYF. This chain links TRBV13 with TRBJ2-7; a weak D match, TRBD2 (6 bases). Germline lookup yields CDR1 PRHDT and CDR2 FYEKMQ (reference sequence). The V gene lost 0 bases and the J gene lost 0 bases, with 12 bases spanning the gap. The CDR3 consists of 16 residues.

This rearrangement joins TRBV30 to TRBJ1-1, with TRBD1 identical over 7 bases. Germline loops: CDR1 GTSNPN, CDR2 SVGIG (reference sequence). CDR3 size: 12 residues. Unmatched junction bases numbered 3, after V lost 0 bases and J lost 8 bases. CDR3 sequence: CAWSVPRGEAFF. The CDR3 DNA is TGTGCCTGGAGTGTACCCAGGGGGGAAGCTTTCTTT.

The V gene is TRBV19, the J gene TRBJ2-7; D perhaps matches TRBD2 (5 bases). Germline values: CDR1 LNHDA, CDR2 SQIVND (reference sequence). The CDR3 totals 14 residues. V was clipped by 1 base and J by 6 bases, with 13 bases between them. The CDR3 DNA reads TGTGCCAGTAGTATAGGACCCCTAGAGGGCGAGCAGTACTTC. This sequence encodes CASSIGPLEGEQYF.